This T cell receptor beta chain was sequenced in a study of blood T cell repertoires in COVID-19. About the study: PBMCs, B-cell-depleted T cells, or T cells provided the cDNA or gDNA that made up the material.

Data came from immunoSEQ multiplex PCR; TCRdb stores just in-frame clones and leaves some out. This table holds a few hundred thousand clones, 75% to 95% found once. The germline CDR1 and CDR2 sequences are SNHLY and FYNNEI. The V and J ends lost 7 bases and 2 bases respectively, with 18 bases between them. This CDR3 has 15 residues. The sequence was obtained from a person in their late teens or twenties with COVID-19, enrolled during active disease. The chain combines TRBV2 with TRBJ2-7; D possibly corresponds to TRBD2 (6 bases). The sample comprised peripheral blood. The CDR3, as DNA: TGTGCCAGCAATGTCCGGGCTAGCGAGACCTACGAGCAGTACTTC. Protein: CASNVRASETYEQYF.